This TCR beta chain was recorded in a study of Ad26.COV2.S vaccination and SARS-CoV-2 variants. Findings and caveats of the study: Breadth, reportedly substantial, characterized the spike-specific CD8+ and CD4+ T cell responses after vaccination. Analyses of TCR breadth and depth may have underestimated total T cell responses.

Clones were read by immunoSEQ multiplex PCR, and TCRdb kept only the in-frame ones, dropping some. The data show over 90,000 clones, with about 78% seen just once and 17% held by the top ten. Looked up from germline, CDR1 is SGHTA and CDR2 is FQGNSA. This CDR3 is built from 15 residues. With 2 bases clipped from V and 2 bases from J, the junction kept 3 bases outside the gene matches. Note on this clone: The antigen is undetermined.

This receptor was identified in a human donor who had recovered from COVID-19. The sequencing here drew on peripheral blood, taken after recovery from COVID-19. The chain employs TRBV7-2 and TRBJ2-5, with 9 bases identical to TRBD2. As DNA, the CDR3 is TGTGCCAGCAGCTTATCTAGCGGGACTCAAGAGACCCAGTACTTC. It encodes CASSLSSGTQETQYF.